This passage covers 12 T cell receptor beta chains from one sample sequenced in a study of blood T cell repertoires in COVID-19. Here immunoSEQ multiplex PCR was the method, and the copy in TCRdb shows in-frame clones only, minus some. The sample carries approximately 40,000 clones, about 80% recorded once. The sequenced material came from peripheral blood. The receptor set was obtained from a man at least 80 years old with active or convalescent COVID-19.

J is TRBJ1-4 and V is TRBV15; D perhaps matches TRBD1 (5 bases). Germline values: CDR1 LNHNV, CDR2 YYDKDF (reference sequence). The V and J ends lost 8 bases and 3 bases respectively, with 10 bases between them. The CDR3 contains 13 residues. Here the CDR3 DNA reads TGTGCCACCGGGTGGGGCGCTAATGAAAAACTGTTTTTT. Protein: CATGWGANEKLFF.

This rearrangement joins TRBV29-1 to TRBJ2-3, with D unresolved. V was cut by 4 bases and J by 5 bases, with 16 bases left in between. The CDR3 has 14 residues. Germline-derived CDR1 and CDR2 are SQVTM and ANQGSEA. CDR3 sequence reads: CSVGVGVVGDTQYF. The CDR3 coding sequence is TGCAGCGTTGGCGTGGGCGTTGTGGGAGATACGCAGTATTTT.

J is TRBJ2-7 and V is TRBV14; a possible D gene is TRBD2 (5 bases). The CDR3 is 14 amino acids. Trimming removed 8 bases at V and 2 bases at J, with 16 bases between. Germline CDR1 SGHDN, CDR2 FVKESK. This CDR3 reads CASGRPGKAYEQYF. The CDR3 DNA reads as TGTGCCAGCGGCAGACCCGGGAAGGCCTACGAGCAGTACTTC.

A single count supports this clone. The chain uses TRBV7-9 and TRBJ2-1, with 8 positions matching TRBD1. This CDR3 comprises 16 residues. Germline CDR1 reads SEHNR; CDR2 reads FQNEAQ (reference sequence). Trimming at V came to 5 bases and at J to 4 bases, leaving 10 bases not matched to a gene. CDR3 protein: CASSLSGTGLYNEQFF. The DNA for the CDR3 is TGTGCCAGCAGCCTCTCTGGGACAGGTCTATACAATGAGCAGTTCTTC.

This chain connects TRBV3-1 (or the pseudogene TRBV3-2) to TRBJ2-3; D unresolved. This CDR3 comprises 12 residues. CDR1 is LGHDT and CDR2 is YNNKEL in the germline V gene (reference sequence). V lost 4 bases and J 6 bases, leaving 8 bases between the germline ends. The CDR3 here is CASSPRGDTQYF. In nucleotides, the CDR3 is TGTGCCAGCAGCCCCAGAGGCGATACGCAGTATTTT.

V usage is TRBV7-9 and J usage is TRBJ2-6, with 8 bases identical to TRBD1. CDR3 length: 15 residues. V lost 4 bases to trimming and J lost 4 bases; unmatched junction nucleotides: 3. Germline CDR1 SEHNR, CDR2 FQNEAQ (reference sequence). The CDR3 spells CASSWDRLGANVLTF. Written as DNA, the CDR3 is TGTGCCAGCAGCTGGGACAGGCTCGGGGCCAACGTCCTGACTTTC.

This clone was picked up one time. The gene calls are TRBV27 and TRBJ2-7, with 10 nucleotides matching TRBD1. With 7 bases clipped from V and 5 bases from J, the junction kept 8 bases outside the gene matches. The CDR3 consists of 14 residues. Per the germline V gene, CDR1 is MNHEY and CDR2 is SMNVEV (reference sequence). The CDR3 DNA sequence: TGTGCCAGCATCCCCGGGACAGGGGTCCACGAGCAGTACTTC. Translation: CASIPGTGVHEQYF.

This sequence joins TRBV30 and TRBJ2-1; TRBD2 matches 9 bases. Trimming removed 4 bases from V and 6 bases from J; junction bases left unmatched: 10. This CDR3 is 15 amino acids long. The V gene's germline CDR1 is GTSNPN and CDR2 SVGIG (reference sequence). The CDR3 bases are TGTGCCTGGAACCCAGGGCGGGGGGGTCTCAATGAGCAGTTCTTC. It is translated as CAWNPGRGGLNEQFF.

The chain combines TRBV2 with TRBJ2-1; possibly TRBD1 for D (5 bases). This CDR3 has 11 amino acids. V was trimmed by 7 bases and J by 8 bases, leaving 9 bases between them. Germline CDR1 SNHLY, CDR2 FYNNEI. The CDR3 DNA follows: TGTGCCAGCACCAGGGCTCATGAGCAGTTCTTC. It is translated as CASTRAHEQFF.

This clone has a handful of counts. This chain links TRBV6-5 with TRBJ2-1, with unresolved D. V lost 6 bases to trimming and J lost 4 bases, with 4 bases between them. In germline, CDR1 is MNHEY, CDR2 SVGAGI. This CDR3 has 11 residues. CDR3 sequence (DNA): TGTGCCAGCAGCCGTTACAATGAGCAGTTCTTC. Protein product: CASSRYNEQFF.

The V gene is TRBV5-1, the J gene TRBJ2-3; 7 bases agree with TRBD2. The V gene's germline CDR1 is SGHRS and CDR2 YFSETQ. V shed 6 bases and J 7 bases; nucleotides not matched to a gene: 11. The length of the CDR3 is 14 residues. CDR3 DNA sequence: TGCGCCAGCACCCCGGGGGGTAGCGGCAATACGCAGTATTTT. Its protein product is CASTPGGSGNTQYF. The whole variable domain, filled in from reference TRBV5-1 and TRBJ2-3, reads KAGVTQTPRYLIKTRGQQVTLSCSPISGHRSVSWYQQTPGQGLQFLFEYFSETQRNKGNFPGRFSGRQFSNSRSEMNVSTLELGDSALYLCASTPGGSGNTQYFGPGTRLTVL.

The CDR3 region has the DNA TGTGCCAGCAGCATGGGGACTAGCCACAATGAGCAGTTCTTC. It codes for CASSMGTSHNEQFF. The chain links TRBV9 to TRBJ2-1, with 9 bases lining up with TRBD2. Unmatched junction bases numbered 4, after V lost 4 bases and J lost 5 bases. The germline V gene encodes CDR1 SGDLS and CDR2 YYNGEE. This CDR3 contains 14 residues.